These 18 T cell receptor beta chains were all obtained from the same sample, sequenced in a study of beta chain features in type 1 diabetes. Sequencing targeted expressed TCRB transcripts, as all isolated RNA had been reverse transcribed. Profiling relied on immunoSEQ multiplex PCR, and the TCRdb table lists in-frame clones only, not all of them. In the table there are 130,000 or so clones, around 16% of which are singletons. What these receptors recognize is not known. Study-wide results and limits: All four CD4+ subsets of Type 1 diabetes patients contained TCRB CDR3s that were moderately but significantly shorter.

The sequenced material came from central memory CD4+ T cells from blood. These receptors came from a man younger than 35 with type 1 diabetes.

The chain carries TRBV27 and TRBJ2-3, with unresolved D. The V end was cut by 0 bases, the J end by 0 bases, with 7 bases between. Germline assignment: CDR1 MNHEY and CDR2 SMNVEV (reference sequence). The CDR3 spans 15 residues. The DNA of the CDR3 is TGTGCCAGCAGTTTATCTGCAGTTAGCACAGATACGCAGTATTTT. It yields the protein CASSLSAVSTDTQYF.

This clone was seen more than once but under ten times. In DNA, the CDR3 is TGTGCCAGCAGTTTGTCGGGAGGGCACACAGATACGCAGTATTTT. This codes for CASSLSGGHTDTQYF. V and J are TRBV9 and TRBJ2-3, with 8 bases fitting TRBD2. V trimming: 5 bases; J trimming: 2 bases; junction bases outside the gene matches: 7. Germline loops: CDR1 SGDLS, CDR2 YYNGEE. This CDR3 region has 15 residues.

The chain employs TRBV6-1 and TRBJ2-3, with TRBD2 matching 8 bases. CDR1 and CDR2 (germline): MNHNS, SASEGT. The CDR3 extends over 16 amino acids. Losses at the gene ends were 4 bases for V and 6 bases for J; bases not matched to a gene: 12. The CDR3 region is CASSVVAGTTFDTQYF. CDR3 sequence (DNA): TGTGCCAGCAGTGTCGTAGCGGGAACGACATTCGATACGCAGTATTTT.

The sample holds many counts of this clone. The gene calls are TRBV5-1 and TRBJ2-7; D remains unclear. Per the germline V gene, CDR1 is SGHRS and CDR2 is YFSETQ. V was pared by 0 bases and J by 1 base, with 11 bases between. The CDR3 is made up of 15 amino acids. The CDR3 DNA follows: TGCGCCAGCAGCTTGGCCGCCGAGATTTCCTACGAGCAGTACTTC. It specifies CASSLAAEISYEQYF.

J is TRBJ2-7 and V is TRBV7-2; no clear D. V lost 1 base to trimming and J lost 2 bases, with 6 bases between them. Germline V gives CDR1 SGHTA, CDR2 FQGNSA. The CDR3 is 13 residues long. DNA of the CDR3: TGTGCCAGCAGCTTAGTAGGTGCCTACGAGCAGTACTTC. Residues: CASSLVGAYEQYF.

The V gene is TRBV4-2, the J gene TRBJ1-1; possible D gene TRBD1, 5 bases. V was cut by 0 bases and J by 3 bases, with 11 bases left in between. CDR3 size: 15 residues. Germline V gene lookup returns CDR1 LGHNA and CDR2 YNFKEQ. CDR3 DNA: TGTGCCAGCAGCCAAGATGCCGGGGCCGACACTGAAGCTTTCTTT. Amino acid sequence: CASSQDAGADTEAFF.

The chain is built from TRBV9 and TRBJ2-5, with D tentatively TRBD2 (6 bases). The CDR3 is made up of 16 amino acids. CDR1 SGDLS and CDR2 YYNGEE come from the germline V gene. The V end was cut by 0 bases, the J end by 4 bases, with 16 bases between. The CDR3 sequence: CASSVGVGGTGETQYF. CDR3 nucleotides: TGTGCCAGCAGCGTAGGTGTGGGAGGCACGGGAGAGACCCAGTACTTC. Together with reference TRBV9 and TRBJ2-5, the CDR3 gives the full variable domain: DSGVTQTPKHLITATGQRVTLRCSPRSGDLSVYWYQQSLDQGLQFLIQYYNGEERAKGNILERFSAQQFPDLHSELNLSSLELGDSALYFCASSVGVGGTGETQYFGPGTRLLVL.

V usage is TRBV7-3 and J usage is TRBJ2-1; weak D call: TRBD1 (6 bases). The CDR3 consists of 16 residues. Germline-derived CDR1 and CDR2 are SGHTA and FQGTGA. The V gene lost 6 bases and the J gene lost 3 bases, with 18 bases spanning the gap. CDR3 residues: CASRSTGTGRYNEQFF. The CDR3 DNA is TGTGCCAGCAGGTCAACAGGGACGGGCCGCTACAATGAGCAGTTCTTC.

V is TRBV28 and J is TRBJ2-3; D could derive from TRBD1 or TRBD2 (5 bases each). The CDR3 runs 15 residues. Deletions cut 5 bases from V and 5 bases from J, with 17 bases between. The V gene's germline CDR1 is MDHEN and CDR2 SYDVKM. CDR3 sequence reads: CASSPPGPRGDTQYF. CDR3 coding DNA: TGTGCCAGCAGTCCCCCGGGACCCCGCGGAGATACGCAGTATTTT.

This clone was recorded many times. This sequence joins TRBV10-3 and TRBJ1-2, with D perhaps matching TRBD1 (6 bases). The CDR3 extends over 15 amino acids. Germline-derived CDR1 and CDR2 are ENHRY and SYGVKD. V was shortened by 0 bases and J by 8 bases, with 16 bases between the two germline ends. The CDR3 DNA sequence: TGTGCCATCAGTGAGTCTACAGGGACCCTTGGGGGCTACACCTTC. The encoded protein is CAISESTGTLGGYTF.

This clone was seen repeatedly, ten times or more. The chain is built from TRBV7-9 and TRBJ2-2; the D is unclear. The V end lost 4 bases, the J end lost 0 bases, and 12 bases lay between the germline ends. The CDR3 is 16 residues long. Germline lookup yields CDR1 SEHNR and CDR2 FQNEAQ (reference sequence). The CDR3 DNA follows: TGTGCCAGCAGCTCATACGGCACCACGAACACCGGGGAGCTGTTTTTT. Protein: CASSSYGTTNTGELFF.

In its sample, this clone was seen a few times. The chain joins TRBV25-1 to TRBJ2-1; TRBD1 might be the D (6 bases). This CDR3 region has 16 residues. Per germline, CDR1 MGHDK and CDR2 SYGVNS. The V end was cut by 4 bases, the J end by 4 bases, with 17 bases between. As DNA, the CDR3 is TGTGCCAGCAGTGGGACAGAGGGGAGTTCTTACAATGAGCAGTTCTTC. Residues: CASSGTEGSSYNEQFF.

This clone was detected a few times. The CDR3 DNA reads as TGTGCCTGGAGTGTAATGACAGGGAACTATGGCTACACCTTC. This gives the protein CAWSVMTGNYGYTF. The rearrangement uses TRBV30 and TRBJ1-2, with 7 bases identical to TRBD1. Germline-derived CDR1 and CDR2 are GTSNPN and SVGIG (reference sequence). V lost 0 bases and J lost 2; bases outside the gene matches: 3. The CDR3 covers 14 residues. The entire variable domain, with the rest obtained from reference TRBV30 and TRBJ1-2, is as follows: SQTIHQWPATLVQPVGSPLSLECTVEGTSNPNLYWYRQAAGRGLQLLFYSVGIGQISSEVPQNLSASRPQDRQFILSSKKLLLSDSGFYLCAWSVMTGNYGYTFGSGTRLTVV.

The V call is TRBV5-1, the J call TRBJ2-2, with a tentative D call TRBD2 (6 bases). Per the germline V gene, CDR1 is SGHRS and CDR2 is YFSETQ. V was cut by 3 bases and J by 4 bases, with 16 bases left in between. CDR3 length: 16 residues. CDR3 bases: TGCGCCAGCAGCTCATCCGGGAGCCGGCTCACCGGGGAGCTGTTTTTT. This encodes CASSSSGSRLTGELFF.

This clone turned up a few times. The chain uses TRBV27 and TRBJ1-5, with TRBD1 as a possible D gene (6 bases). The CDR3 extends over 15 amino acids. Trimming shortened V by 0 bases and J by 7 bases, and 13 bases separated the two germline ends. Germline V CDR1 and CDR2: MNHEY, SMNVEV (reference sequence). CDR3 nucleotide sequence: TGTGCCAGCAGTTTATCTGGGGGGCGCACCCAGCCCCAGCATTTT. This encodes CASSLSGGRTQPQHF.

The rearrangement uses TRBV28 and TRBJ2-5, with unresolved D. The CDR3 loop spans 14 amino acids. The V and J ends lost 4 bases and 2 bases respectively, with 11 bases between them. Germline V gene data show CDR1 as MDHEN and CDR2 as SYDVKM. CDR3 coding DNA: TGTGCCAGCAGTTACGGCCAGTCACAAGAGACCCAGTACTTC. It specifies CASSYGQSQETQYF. Looking up the rest from reference TRBV28 and TRBJ2-5 gives the full variable domain: DVKVTQSSRYLVKRTGEKVFLECVQDMDHENMFWYRQDPGLGLRLIYFSYDVKMKEKGDIPEGYSVSREKKERFSLILESASTNQTSMYLCASSYGQSQETQYFGPGTRLLVL.

V usage is TRBV9 and J usage is TRBJ2-5, with TRBD1 identical over 9 bases. The V gene's germline CDR1 is SGDLS and CDR2 YYNGEE. The CDR3 extends over 14 amino acids. Losses at the gene ends were 6 bases for V and 4 bases for J; bases not matched to a gene: 7. Here the CDR3 DNA reads TGTGCCAGCAAGAGGACAGGGGACGTAGAGACCCAGTACTTC. Translation: CASKRTGDVETQYF.

This clone has only a few counts. The gene calls are TRBV6-5 and TRBJ2-7, with D tentatively TRBD1 (5 bases). This CDR3 comprises 15 residues. Germline V lookup: CDR1 MNHEY, CDR2 SVGAGI. Between the trimmed V and J ends, which lost 2 bases and 2 bases, there was a span of 13 bases. Here the CDR3 DNA reads TGTGCCAGCAGTTACAAGTTCGCAGGGACCTACGAGCAGTACTTC. Amino acid sequence: CASSYKFAGTYEQYF.